The clone carrying this T cell receptor beta chain was seen repeatedly, ten times or more. What it binds is not known. The CDR3 contains 15 residues. The ends lost 5 bases at V and 9 bases at J; junction bases unmatched: 8. Germline V lookup: CDR1 MNHNY, CDR2 SVGAGI (reference sequence). This specimen comes from a study of early T cells in non-severe SARS-CoV-2 infection. Study context: Unpaired chains resulted from sequencing bulk RNA of unsorted whole blood.

Broader study findings: Missing private and CD4 specificities, VDJdb matching favored anti-spike CD8 responses.

Individual cDNA molecules were tagged with unique molecular identifiers. TCRdb redid the calling of the 5' RACE reads with MiXCR, one entry per CDR3 protein. Seen here are 20,000 to 30,000 distinct CDR3 sequences, less than 5% observed once, and the top ten hold 4.4%. The chain recombines TRBV6-6 with TRBJ2-1; 12 bases are a match to TRBD2. Sequencing was done on a sample of whole blood. This sequence was found in an adult who was a healthcare worker with PCR-confirmed SARS-CoV-2 infection or an uninfected control (not recorded which). Written as DNA, the CDR3 is TGTGCCAGCAGTCCTGGACTAGCGGGAATTAGTGAGCAGTTCTTC. It specifies CASSPGLAGISEQFF.